A selection of T cell receptor beta chains follows, all from one sample in a study of OX40 agonist ivuxolimab in advanced cancers. The method was immunoSEQ multiplex PCR; TCRdb's version includes in-frame clones alone and lacks a portion of them. This table has around 84,000 clones, around 90% appearing once. The input for sequencing was CD4+ or CD8+ T cells sorted from blood, taken in a trial of the OX40 agonist ivuxolimab. The receptor source for this set is an adult with an advanced solid tumor such as melanoma, head and neck, liver or kidney cancer. Each CDR3 is given with its conserved first and last residue.

v_call cdr3_aa
TRBV28 CASRLNRGPYEQYF
TRBV7-6 CASSLGPQGGTDTQYF
TRBV4-2 CASSQGPSGGANTGELFF
TRBV4-1 CASSPSGPENQPQHF
TRBV19 CASTGGAVGYTF
TRBV19 CASSSSAGALSGANVLTF
TRBV2 CASSNLMGSLYGYTF
TRBV7-9 CASTQGGGYGYTF
TRBV7-8 CASSLAPQGEGYTF
TRBV5-1 CASSAGGLYNEQFF
TRBV19 CASTGILAGVGNEQFF
TRBV11-3 CASSLEAGGATGELFF
TRBV19 CASSIADSQIYNEQFF
TRBV19 CASSVGQGSATNEKLFF
TRBV28 CATHAGTENVGYTF
TRBV4-1 CASSQVTSGGLYYEQYF
TRBV4-2 CASSQDSDRYRDYGYTF
TRBV28 CASRGQGKGLGETQYF
TRBV7-8 CASSLGQALSYEQYF
TRBV7-6 CASSKPPGQRAYEQYF
TRBV7-2 CASSFLQGVTGYTF
TRBV6-5 CASKFEGGRGYGYTF
TRBV18 CASSPPAGQFEAFF
TRBV5-5 CASSVGGTLNTEAFF
TRBV5-4 CASSSAGDSNQPQHF
TRBV11-2 CASSLGLAHNEQFF
TRBV4-2 CASSSGTGNTEAFF
TRBV27 CATTPPQGFGTDTQYF
TRBV5-1 CASTLGGSTDTQYF
TRBV9 CASSANLGAPEQFF
TRBV28 CASSSHGGGRGANVLTF
TRBV7-9 CASSFQALSYNEQFF
TRBV5-4 CASEEVPTNEKLFF
TRBV5-1 CASSPVRGSYNEQFF
TRBV6-5 CASSVQGVISPLHF
TRBV7-9 CASSPRNPIEAFF
TRBV9 CASSVEGASTDTQYF
TRBV6-5 CASSYSGGDPREQYF
TRBV7-9 CAQPVGGSEAGELFF
TRBV6-5 CASSYSGTGAEKLFF
TRBV29-1 CSVENSPRTEAFF
TRBV19 CASSIEAGVGEQYF
TRBV2 CASSDGRGDQPQHF
TRBV6-5 CASSYSMAVLQETQYF
TRBV7-9 CASSPTTDTQYF
TRBV7-2 CASSLGFQGAGDGYTF
TRBV9 CASSVRGKAFTQPQHF
TRBV5-1 CASSSPDRSAAQYF
TRBV10-3 CAAQPRDRAYEQYF
TRBV10-3 CAISEGSASGIEQFF
TRBV7-8 CASSLGGSWTGELFF
TRBV10-2 CASSLAGVEGTQYF
TRBV5-8 CASSLGGVRAFF
TRBV19 CASSIDRELFF
TRBV28 CASGSPDLNIQYF
TRBV2 CASSGKAGGPADTQYF
TRBV11-2 CASSLASATGLYEQYF
TRBV5-1 CASSLVGQSTDTQYF
TRBV5-8 CASSQPTLNTEAFF
TRBV30 CAWSKGEGGYTF